The rows below give T cell receptor beta chains drawn from one sample of a study of metastatic and nonmetastatic thyroid tumors. TCRdb reprocessed the PCR reads via MiXCR. The repertoire holds around 24,000 clones, with about 13% as singletons. The specimen was blood. The receptors shown here come from a female donor with papillary thyroid cancer or a benign thyroid nodule (not recorded which). Some clones in this sample may be carry-over from other donors' samples. CDR3s include the opening cysteine and the closing phenylalanine or tryptophan. D genes are given only for firm matches. Clone size is shown for a subset of rows, as once, few, many or a class of expanded clone.

v_call,j_call,clone_size,d_call,cdr3_aa,cdr3_nt
TRBV4-1,TRBJ2-3,many,TRBD2,CASSPEASSGRADTQYF,TGCGCCAGCAGCCCAGAGGCGTCTAGCGGGAGAGCAGATACGCAGTATTTT
TRBV11-2,TRBJ2-7,-,-,CASSLVVGYYEQYF,TGTGCCAGCAGCTTAGTGGTGGGTTACTACGAGCAGTACTTC
TRBV11-1,TRBJ2-1,many,-,CASSPNLRGGIAYNEQFF,TGTGCCAGCAGCCCAAATCTTCGTGGGGGGATCGCCTACAATGAGCAGTTCTTC
TRBV7-3,TRBJ2-1,many,-,CASSLMVAHEQFF,TGTGCCAGCAGCTTAATGGTAGCCCATGAGCAGTTCTTC
TRBV7-9,TRBJ2-5,many,-,CASTLGNLKTQYF,TGTGCCAGCACCCTTGGGAATTTAAAGACCCAGTACTTC
TRBV20-1,TRBJ2-1,many,TRBD2,CSASGGSGIVYNEQFF,TGCAGTGCAAGTGGCGGTAGCGGGATCGTCTACAATGAGCAGTTCTTC
TRBV19,TRBJ2-7,many,-,CASTDGASASVQYF,TGTGCCAGTACCGATGGGGCTAGCGCCTCGGTCCAGTACTTC
TRBV11-1,TRBJ2-7,many,-,CASSVNSWSYEQYF,TGTGCCAGCAGCGTTAATAGTTGGTCCTACGAGCAGTACTTC
TRBV20-1,TRBJ2-1,medium-sized,TRBD1,CSARTGTGFGAEQFF,TGCAGTGCTAGGACCGGGACAGGGTTTGGCGCTGAGCAGTTCTTC
TRBV20-1,TRBJ2-4,many,TRBD2,CSARTSGRHPIAKNIQYF,TGCAGTGCCCGGACTAGCGGGAGACACCCGATAGCCAAAAACATTCAGTACTTC
TRBV18,TRBJ2-1,many,-,CASSRQPNSYNEQFF,TGTGCCAGCTCACGACAGCCTAACTCCTACAATGAGCAGTTCTTC
TRBV4-2,TRBJ2-3,many,TRBD2,CASSPFSGSTDTQYF,TGTGCCAGCAGTCCTTTTAGCGGGAGCACAGATACGCAGTATTTT
TRBV5-8,TRBJ2-2,-,-,CASSLGAAGELFF,TGTGCCAGCAGCTTGGGAGCCGCCGGGGAGCTGTTTTTT
TRBV6-2/TRBV6-3,TRBJ2-7,many,TRBD2,CASSNRLAGTYEQYF,TGTGCCAGCAGCAACAGATTAGCGGGGACCTACGAGCAGTACTTC
TRBV24-1,TRBJ2-6,many,-,CATQGQFSSGANVLTF,TGTGCCACCCAGGGTCAGTTCAGCTCTGGGGCCAACGTCCTGACTTTC
TRBV20-1,TRBJ1-6,many,-,CSAPLVQGFGNSPLHF,TGCAGTGCCCCGCTGGTGCAGGGTTTCGGTAATTCACCCCTCCACTTT
TRBV6-1,TRBJ2-7,few,TRBD2,CASLRSASGSAYEQYF,TGTGCCAGCCTTCGTTCGGCTAGCGGGAGTGCCTACGAGCAGTACTTC
TRBV27,TRBJ2-1,many,-,CASSSREPTYNEQFF,TGTGCCAGCAGTTCTCGGGAGCCGACCTACAATGAGCAGTTCTTC
TRBV29-1,TRBJ2-1,many,-,CSVEVLARNEQFF,TGCAGCGTTGAGGTCCTAGCGAGGAATGAGCAGTTCTTC
TRBV27,TRBJ2-2,many,-,CASSKEVGRRTGELFF,TGTGCCAGCAGCAAAGAGGTGGGACGGCGCACCGGGGAGCTGTTTTTT
TRBV12-3/TRBV12-4,TRBJ1-1,many,-,CASSRTGAGTEAFF,TGTGCCAGCAGCCGTACAGGAGCGGGAACTGAAGCTTTCTTT
TRBV27,TRBJ2-2,few,TRBD1,CASSFGTGEAGELFF,TGTGCCAGCAGTTTCGGGACAGGGGAAGCCGGGGAGCTGTTTTTT
TRBV5-4,TRBJ2-7,many,TRBD1,CASSSGQGTYEQYF,TGTGCCAGCAGCTCGGGACAGGGCACCTACGAGCAGTACTTC
TRBV19,TRBJ2-1,many,TRBD2,CASRLAGGPGYEQFF,TGTGCCAGTAGGTTAGCGGGAGGGCCTGGGTATGAGCAGTTCTTC
TRBV18,TRBJ2-1,many,-,CASSPPLRQSSYNEQFF,TGTGCCAGCTCACCACCCTTAAGGCAAAGCTCCTACAATGAGCAGTTCTTC
TRBV5-6,TRBJ2-1,many,TRBD2,CASSSGGRAPNEQFF,TGTGCCAGCAGCTCTGGCGGGAGGGCCCCTAATGAGCAGTTCTTC
TRBV27,TRBJ2-7,many,-,CASSSKPGPTYEQYF,TGTGCCAGCAGTTCCAAGCCAGGGCCCACCTACGAGCAGTACTTC
TRBV5-1,TRBJ2-1,many,-,CASSFRVVGEQFF,TGCGCCAGCAGCTTTCGGGTTGTGGGTGAGCAGTTCTTC
TRBV7-8,TRBJ2-7,many,TRBD2,CASSLLGVRLAGSGSYEQYF,TGTGCCAGCAGCTTACTGGGGGTGAGACTAGCGGGATCAGGGTCCTACGAGCAGTACTTC
TRBV13,TRBJ2-1,many,TRBD2,CASSLVWASGPYNEQFF,TGTGCCAGCAGCTTAGTTTGGGCTAGCGGGCCCTACAATGAGCAGTTCTTC
TRBV2,TRBJ2-3,many,TRBD2,CASSGRRRAWGGDTQYF,TGTGCCAGCAGTGGAAGGCGGAGGGCCTGGGGGGGGGATACGCAGTATTTT
TRBV16,TRBJ2-2,many,-,CASSSDRSTGELFF,TGTGCCAGCAGTTCAGACAGGAGCACCGGGGAGCTGTTTTTT
TRBV6-2/TRBV6-3,TRBJ2-2,few,-,CASSYPGFARTGELFF,TGTGCCAGCAGTTACCCTGGTTTCGCCCGCACCGGGGAGCTGTTTTTT
TRBV6-6,TRBJ2-1,few,-,CASIFFRVSETYNEQFF,TGTGCCAGCATTTTCTTTAGGGTCAGTGAAACCTACAATGAGCAGTTCTTC
TRBV20-1,TRBJ1-6,many,TRBD1,CSATTTGLGNSPLHF,TGCAGTGCTACGACGACAGGGTTGGGTAATTCACCCCTCCACTTT
TRBV3-1,TRBJ2-7,many,TRBD2,CASSRLGTSGNEQYF,TGTGCCAGCAGCCGCCTCGGGACTAGCGGGAATGAGCAGTACTTC
TRBV15,TRBJ2-3,many,-,CATAAQLGTDTQYF,TGTGCCACCGCGGCCCAGCTGGGCACAGATACGCAGTATTTT
TRBV7-8,TRBJ1-4,many,-,CASSRGRLTEKLFF,TGTGCCAGCAGCCGGGGGCGTTTGACTGAAAAACTGTTTTTT
TRBV28,TRBJ2-1,medium-sized,-,CASKAGHGAKTFPARNEQFF,TGTGCCAGCAAGGCGGGCCATGGCGCCAAAACCTTCCCTGCCCGCAATGAGCAGTTCTTC
TRBV19,TRBJ2-4,many,-,CASSGQANQYF,TGTGCCAGTAGTGGACAAGCCAATCAGTACTTC
TRBV11-3,TRBJ2-7,medium-sized,-,CASSLVRGQGRHSVEQYF,TGTGCCAGCAGCTTAGTTAGAGGGCAGGGGCGGCATTCGGTCGAGCAGTACTTC
TRBV18,TRBJ1-1,many,TRBD1,CASSRRGQGSNTEAFF,TGTGCCAGCTCACGTCGGGGACAGGGTTCGAACACTGAAGCTTTCTTT
TRBV4-3,TRBJ1-6,many,-,CASSQDNRANSPLHF,TGCGCCAGCAGCCAAGACAATCGGGCTAATTCACCCCTCCACTTT
TRBV3-1,TRBJ2-1,many,-,CASSRRPGADYSYNEQFF,TGTGCCAGCAGCCGCCGACCCGGGGCAGATTACTCCTACAATGAGCAGTTCTTC
TRBV6-2/TRBV6-3,TRBJ1-2,-,-,CASSPARRGLRKLLDYGYTF,TGTGCCAGCAGTCCGGCCCGACGTGGACTGAGAAAACTACTGGACTATGGCTACACCTTC
TRBV20-1,TRBJ1-4,many,-,CSARDFRVEKLFF,TGCAGTGCTAGAGATTTCAGGGTTGAAAAACTGTTTTTT